These T cell receptor beta chains were read from a single sample in a study of T cell changes during pregnancy in multiple sclerosis. Data came from immunoSEQ multiplex PCR; TCRdb stores just in-frame clones and leaves some out. The sample consists of about 30,000 clones, roughly nine tenths of them appearing once. The sample consisted of CD8+ T cells from peripheral blood mononuclear cells, taken in the second trimester of pregnancy. These TCRs come from a female donor with multiple sclerosis, enrolled in a pregnancy study. The CDR3 runs from the conserved cysteine through the conserved F or W. D genes are given only for firm matches. Some rows mark clone size as missing; the rest say once, few, many or name a class of expanded clone.

V gene: TRBV25-1; D gene: -; clone size: -; J gene: TRBJ2-1; CDR3 DNA: TGTGCCAGCAGTGACTTGGGTAGCGGAAATGAGCAGTTCTTC; CDR3 protein: CASSDLGSGNEQFF
V gene: TRBV6-5; D gene: -; clone size: -; J gene: TRBJ1-2; CDR3 DNA: TGTGCCAGCAGTTACTTACCCGGGGGGAGGTATGGCTACACCTTC; CDR3 protein: CASSYLPGGRYGYTF
V gene: TRBV13; D gene: -; clone size: -; J gene: TRBJ1-1; CDR3 DNA: TGTGCCAGCAGCTCCTTTTTGGCGGGAGGGGGGACTGAAGCTTTCTTT; CDR3 protein: CASSSFLAGGGTEAFF
V gene: TRBV6-1; D gene: -; clone size: -; J gene: TRBJ2-3; CDR3 DNA: TGTGCCAGCAGGAGATCAGGGGACGGGGCAGATACGCAGTATTTT; CDR3 protein: CASRRSGDGADTQYF
V gene: TRBV9; D gene: -; clone size: -; J gene: TRBJ1-5; CDR3 DNA: TGTGCCAGCAGCCTCAGAGGACAGATCAATCAGCCCCAGCATTTT; CDR3 protein: CASSLRGQINQPQHF
V gene: TRBV4-1; D gene: -; clone size: -; J gene: TRBJ2-1; CDR3 DNA: TGCGCCAGCAGCCAAGATAGGGGCTCCTACAATGAGCAGTTCTTC; CDR3 protein: CASSQDRGSYNEQFF
V gene: TRBV9; D gene: TRBD1; clone size: -; J gene: TRBJ1-2; CDR3 DNA: TGTGCCAGCAGCGTAGGGGACAGGGGGTTTAGCGATGGCTACACCTTC; CDR3 protein: CASSVGDRGFSDGYTF
V gene: TRBV7-3; D gene: TRBD2; clone size: once; J gene: TRBJ2-5; CDR3 DNA: TGTGCCAGCAGCTCCGGGACTAGCGGGAGAGGAGAGACCCAGTACTTC; CDR3 protein: CASSSGTSGRGETQYF
V gene: TRBV13; D gene: -; clone size: -; J gene: TRBJ2-3; CDR3 DNA: TGTGCCAGCAGCATTGGCCAGGGTCGAACAGATACGCAGTATTTT; CDR3 protein: CASSIGQGRTDTQYF
V gene: TRBV7-3; D gene: TRBD1; clone size: -; J gene: TRBJ2-5; CDR3 DNA: TGTGCCAGCAGCTTATTTCCCGGACAGGAAGAGACCCAGTACTTC; CDR3 protein: CASSLFPGQEETQYF
V gene: TRBV7-9; D gene: -; clone size: -; J gene: TRBJ1-2; CDR3 DNA: TGTGCCAGCAGACCGGACAACCTAGACTATGGCTACACCTTC; CDR3 protein: CASRPDNLDYGYTF
V gene: TRBV2; D gene: -; clone size: -; J gene: TRBJ1-3; CDR3 DNA: TGTGCCAGTCAGGGGTTCACCATATATTTT; CDR3 protein: CASQGFTIYF
V gene: TRBV15; D gene: TRBD1; clone size: -; J gene: TRBJ2-1; CDR3 DNA: TGTGCCACCAGCAGAGATAGGGACAGGGGGCTGCATGAGCAGTTCTTC; CDR3 protein: CATSRDRDRGLHEQFF
V gene: TRBV28; D gene: -; clone size: -; J gene: TRBJ2-2; CDR3 DNA: TGTGCCAGCAGTTTAGTACTAGCGAACACCGGGGAGCTGTTTTTT; CDR3 protein: CASSLVLANTGELFF
V gene: TRBV2; D gene: -; clone size: -; J gene: TRBJ2-3; CDR3 DNA: TGTGCCAGCAGTGAGTCCGGCGGGAGCACAGATACGCAGTATTTT; CDR3 protein: CASSESGGSTDTQYF
V gene: TRBV6-5; D gene: -; clone size: -; J gene: TRBJ1-2; CDR3 DNA: TGTGCCAGCAGTTACGATTGGGCAGGGAACTATGGCTACACCTTC; CDR3 protein: CASSYDWAGNYGYTF
V gene: TRBV5-5; D gene: -; clone size: -; J gene: TRBJ2-7; CDR3 DNA: TGTGCCAGCAGCTTGCCTGCGGGTCACGAGCAGTACTTC; CDR3 protein: CASSLPAGHEQYF
V gene: TRBV5-4; D gene: -; clone size: -; J gene: TRBJ2-1; CDR3 DNA: TGTGCCAGCAGCTTGGGAGATTTGCGCATTGAAAGCTCCTACAATGAGCAGTTCTTC; CDR3 protein: CASSLGDLRIESSYNEQFF
V gene: TRBV6-4; D gene: -; clone size: -; J gene: TRBJ1-5; CDR3 DNA: TGTGCCAGCAGTGAAACAGGGACGACACAGCCCCAGCATTTT; CDR3 protein: CASSETGTTQPQHF
V gene: TRBV4-3; D gene: -; clone size: -; J gene: TRBJ1-2; CDR3 DNA: TGCGCCAGCAGCCAAGATAGGCGGCCCTATGGCTACACCTTC; CDR3 protein: CASSQDRRPYGYTF
V gene: TRBV27; D gene: -; clone size: once; J gene: TRBJ2-5; CDR3 DNA: TGTGCCAGCAGTTTATTAGGGGAAGAAGAGACCCAGTACTTC; CDR3 protein: CASSLLGEEETQYF
V gene: TRBV18; D gene: -; clone size: -; J gene: TRBJ2-3; CDR3 DNA: TGTGCCAGCTCACCGACAGGCCCGAGACGGACAGATACGCAGTATTTT; CDR3 protein: CASSPTGPRRTDTQYF
V gene: TRBV4-2; D gene: -; clone size: medium-sized; J gene: TRBJ2-2; CDR3 DNA: TGTGCCAGCAGCCAAGACTCCGACAGGAACACCGGGGAGCTGTTTTTT; CDR3 protein: CASSQDSDRNTGELFF